This T cell receptor beta chain was documented in a study of blood T cell repertoires in COVID-19. Some clones are missing from TCRdb's copy, which holds only in-frame ones; the method was immunoSEQ multiplex PCR. Among around 400,000 clones listed, roughly 90% were seen once. The CDR3 is made up of 15 amino acids. The germline V gene encodes CDR1 MNHEY and CDR2 SMNVEV (reference sequence). V dropped 3 bases and J dropped 4; count of bases not matched to a gene: 4. The rearrangement uses TRBV27 and TRBJ1-2; 11 positions agree with TRBD1. This clonotype was sampled from a man in his forties with acute or convalescent COVID-19. The sequenced material came from peripheral blood. The CDR3 bases are TGTGCCAGCAGTTTCGGGACAGGGGGTATCTATGGCTACACCTTC. Protein product: CASSFGTGGIYGYTF.